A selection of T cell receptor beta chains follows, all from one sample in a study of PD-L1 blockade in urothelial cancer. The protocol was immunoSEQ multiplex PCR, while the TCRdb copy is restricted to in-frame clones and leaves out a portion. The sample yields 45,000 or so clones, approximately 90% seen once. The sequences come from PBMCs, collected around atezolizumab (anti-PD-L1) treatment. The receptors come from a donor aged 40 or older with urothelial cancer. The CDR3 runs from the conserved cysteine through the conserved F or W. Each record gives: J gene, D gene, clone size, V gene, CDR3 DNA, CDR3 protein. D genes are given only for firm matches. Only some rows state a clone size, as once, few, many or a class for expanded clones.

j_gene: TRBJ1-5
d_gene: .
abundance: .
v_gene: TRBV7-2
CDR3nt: TGTGCCAGCAGCACCGGACAGCCTAGCAATCAGCCCCAGCATTTT
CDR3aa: CASSTGQPSNQPQHF

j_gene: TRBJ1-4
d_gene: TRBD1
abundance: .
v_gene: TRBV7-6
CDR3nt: TGTGCCAGCAGCTTAAGACAGGGCCGACCCACTAATGAAAAACTGTTTTTT
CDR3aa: CASSLRQGRPTNEKLFF

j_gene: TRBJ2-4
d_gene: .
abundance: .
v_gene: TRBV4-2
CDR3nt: TGTGCCAGCAGCCAAGGGTCAGGACTCTGGGGAAACATTCAGTACTTC
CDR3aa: CASSQGSGLWGNIQYF

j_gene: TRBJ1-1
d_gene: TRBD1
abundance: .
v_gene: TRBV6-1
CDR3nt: TGTGCCGGCACGTGGGGGACAGGCTCTCACACTGAAGCTTTCTTT
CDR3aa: CAGTWGTGSHTEAFF

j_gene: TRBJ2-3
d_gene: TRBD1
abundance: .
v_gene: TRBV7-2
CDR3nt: TGTGCCAGCAGCTTAGCGAGGGCAGGGGGATCAGATACGCAGTATTTT
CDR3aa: CASSLARAGGSDTQYF

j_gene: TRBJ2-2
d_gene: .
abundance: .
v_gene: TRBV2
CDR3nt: TGTGCCAGCACCCTCACGGACGGGGGGCGCGGGACCGGGGAGCTGTTTTTT
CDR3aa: CASTLTDGGRGTGELFF

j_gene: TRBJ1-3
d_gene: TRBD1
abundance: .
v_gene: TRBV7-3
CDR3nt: TGTGCCAGCAGCTTAACGGCGGCAGGGGGGATAGACACCATATATTTT
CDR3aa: CASSLTAAGGIDTIYF

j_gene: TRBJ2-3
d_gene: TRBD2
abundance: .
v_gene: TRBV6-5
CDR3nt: TGTGCCAGCAGTTGGGTAGCGGGAGTCCCAGATACGCAGTATTTT
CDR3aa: CASSWVAGVPDTQYF

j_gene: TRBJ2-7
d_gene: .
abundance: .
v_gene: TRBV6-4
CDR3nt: TGTGCCAGCAGTGACTGCCCGAGGCCCTCAAGGTACGAGCAGTACTTC
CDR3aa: CASSDCPRPSRYEQYF

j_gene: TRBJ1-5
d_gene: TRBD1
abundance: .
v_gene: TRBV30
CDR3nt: TGTGCCTGGGCCGTACGCGGACAGGGCAATCAGCCCCAGCATTTT
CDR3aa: CAWAVRGQGNQPQHF

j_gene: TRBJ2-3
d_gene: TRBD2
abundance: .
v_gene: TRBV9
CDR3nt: TGTGCCAGCAACCTAGCGGGGGGCACAGATACGCAGTATTTT
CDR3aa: CASNLAGGTDTQYF

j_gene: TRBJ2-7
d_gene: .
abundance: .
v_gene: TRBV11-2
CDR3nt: TGTGCCAGCAGCTCCAGACTAGGTGCGGTTCACTACGAGCAGTACTTC
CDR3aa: CASSSRLGAVHYEQYF

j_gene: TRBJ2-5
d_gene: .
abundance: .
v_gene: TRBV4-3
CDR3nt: TGCGCCAGCAGCCTCGTCGGGGGGCAGGGAGAGACCCAGTACTTC
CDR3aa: CASSLVGGQGETQYF

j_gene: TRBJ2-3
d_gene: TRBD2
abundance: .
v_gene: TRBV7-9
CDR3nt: TGTGCCAGCACCATAGCGGGAGCGGGAGATACGCAGTATTTT
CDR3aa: CASTIAGAGDTQYF

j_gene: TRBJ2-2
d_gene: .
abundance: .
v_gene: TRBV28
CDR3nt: TGTGCCAGCAGCCCATTACGGGGACATTATGGGGAGCTGTTTTTT
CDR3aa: CASSPLRGHYGELFF

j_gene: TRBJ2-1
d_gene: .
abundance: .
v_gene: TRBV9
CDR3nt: TGTGCCAGCAGCGTAGGGGACATATTTCCCAATGAGCAGTTCTTC
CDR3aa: CASSVGDIFPNEQFF

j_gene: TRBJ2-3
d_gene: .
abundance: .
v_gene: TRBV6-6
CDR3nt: TGTGCCAGCAGTCCCTCGGATACGCAGTATTTT
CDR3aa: CASSPSDTQYF

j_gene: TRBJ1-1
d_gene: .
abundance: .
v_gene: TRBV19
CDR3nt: TGTGCCAGTAGAAGATTCGCCGGACAGAATTCAGTCCTCGCTGAAGCTTTCTTT
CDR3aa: CASRRFAGQNSVLAEAFF

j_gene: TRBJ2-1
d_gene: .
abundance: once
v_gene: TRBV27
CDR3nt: TGTGCCAGCAGTGCCCGGGGGGCGGGAGTCAATGAGCAGTTCTTC
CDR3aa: CASSARGAGVNEQFF

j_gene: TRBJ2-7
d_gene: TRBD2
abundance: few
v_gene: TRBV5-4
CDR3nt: TGTGCCAGCAGCGGGGCGGGAGGGTCCTACGAGCAGTACTTC
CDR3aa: CASSGAGGSYEQYF

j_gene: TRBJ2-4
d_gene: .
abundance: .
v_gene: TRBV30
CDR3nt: TGTGCCTGGAGTGTACAGGGTGGGTCCCCAGGACAGTACTTC
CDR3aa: CAWSVQGGSPGQYF

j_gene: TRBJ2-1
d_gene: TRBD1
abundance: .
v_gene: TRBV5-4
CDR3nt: TGTGCCAGCAGGAAAGACAGGGGTTCCTACAATGAGCAGTTCTTC
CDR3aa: CASRKDRGSYNEQFF

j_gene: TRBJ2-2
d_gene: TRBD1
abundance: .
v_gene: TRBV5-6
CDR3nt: TGTGCCAGCAGCTTGCAGGACAGGGTAAAGGCCGGGGAGCTGTTTTTT
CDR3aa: CASSLQDRVKAGELFF

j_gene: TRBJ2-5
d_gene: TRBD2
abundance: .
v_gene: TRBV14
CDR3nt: TGTGCCAGCAGCCAAGATTCGGGGCTAGCGGGGGTCCAAGAGACCCAGTACTTC
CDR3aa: CASSQDSGLAGVQETQYF

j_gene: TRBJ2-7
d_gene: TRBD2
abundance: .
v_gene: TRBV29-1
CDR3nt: TGCAGCGTTGAAGATTTTAGCGGGAGGGCCCAGTACTTC
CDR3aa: CSVEDFSGRAQYF